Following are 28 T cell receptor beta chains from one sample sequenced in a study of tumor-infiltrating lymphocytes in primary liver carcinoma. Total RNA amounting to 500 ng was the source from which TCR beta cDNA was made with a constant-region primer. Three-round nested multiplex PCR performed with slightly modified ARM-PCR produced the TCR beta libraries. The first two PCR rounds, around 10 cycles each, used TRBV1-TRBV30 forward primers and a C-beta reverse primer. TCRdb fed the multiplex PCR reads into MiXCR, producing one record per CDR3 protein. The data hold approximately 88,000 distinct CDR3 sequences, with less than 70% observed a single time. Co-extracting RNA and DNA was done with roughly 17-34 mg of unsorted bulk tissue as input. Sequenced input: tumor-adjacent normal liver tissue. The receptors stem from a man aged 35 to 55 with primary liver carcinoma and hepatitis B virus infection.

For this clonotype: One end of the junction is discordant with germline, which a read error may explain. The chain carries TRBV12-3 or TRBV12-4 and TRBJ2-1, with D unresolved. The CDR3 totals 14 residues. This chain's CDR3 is CATLTGLSYNDQFF. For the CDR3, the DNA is TGTGCCACGCTAACGGGCCTCTCCTACAATGATCAGTTCTTC.

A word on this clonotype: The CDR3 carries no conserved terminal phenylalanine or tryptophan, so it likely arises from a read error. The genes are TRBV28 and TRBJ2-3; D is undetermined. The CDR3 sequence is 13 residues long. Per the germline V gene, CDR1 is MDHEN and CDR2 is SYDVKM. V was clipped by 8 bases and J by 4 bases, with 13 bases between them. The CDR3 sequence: CASSESGPDTQYV. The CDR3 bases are TGTGCCAGCTCTGAAAGTGGCCCAGATACGCAGTATGTT.

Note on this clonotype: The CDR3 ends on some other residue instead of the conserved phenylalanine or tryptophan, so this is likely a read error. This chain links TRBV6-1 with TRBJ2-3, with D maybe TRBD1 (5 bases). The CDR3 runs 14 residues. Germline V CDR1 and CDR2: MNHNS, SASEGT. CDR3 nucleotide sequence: TGCGCCAACATCAAAACAGGCGACTCAGATACGCAGTATCTT. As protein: CANIKTGDSDTQYL.

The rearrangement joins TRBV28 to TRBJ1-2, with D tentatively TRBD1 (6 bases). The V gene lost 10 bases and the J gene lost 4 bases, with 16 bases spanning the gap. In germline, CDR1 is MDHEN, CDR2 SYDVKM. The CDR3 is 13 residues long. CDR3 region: CANRLGTSYGYTF. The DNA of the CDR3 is TGTGCCAACAGGCTAGGGACATCCTATGGCTACACCTTC.

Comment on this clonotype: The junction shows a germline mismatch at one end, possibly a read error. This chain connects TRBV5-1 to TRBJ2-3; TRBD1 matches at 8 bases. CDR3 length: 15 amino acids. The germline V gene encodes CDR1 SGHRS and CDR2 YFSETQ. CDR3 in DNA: TGCGCCAGCAGCAACGTTGACAGGGGCATAGATACACAGTATTTT. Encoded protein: CASSNVDRGIDTQYF.

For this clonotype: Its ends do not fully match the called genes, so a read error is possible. The CDR3 DNA reads TGTGCCAGCAGCTTAGAGTACGGGGGCAGCTCAGATACGCAGTGTTTC. Its translation is CASSLEYGGSSDTQCF. The chain combines TRBV11-2 with TRBJ2-3; D is tentatively TRBD1 or TRBD2 (6 bases each). The CDR3 is made up of 16 amino acids. Germline values: CDR1 SGHAT, CDR2 FQNNGV.

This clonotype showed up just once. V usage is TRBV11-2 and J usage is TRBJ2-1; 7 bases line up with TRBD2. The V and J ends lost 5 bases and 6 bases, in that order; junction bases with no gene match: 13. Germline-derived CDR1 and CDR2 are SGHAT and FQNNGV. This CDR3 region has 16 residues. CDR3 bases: TGTGCCAGCAGCCTAGTAGGTGGGGCTAGCGGCAATGAGCAGTTCTTC. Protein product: CASSLVGGASGNEQFF.

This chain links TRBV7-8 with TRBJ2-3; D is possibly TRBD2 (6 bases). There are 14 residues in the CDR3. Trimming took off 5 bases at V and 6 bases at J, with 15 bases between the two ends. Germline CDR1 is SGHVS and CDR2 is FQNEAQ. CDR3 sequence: CASSHRRVTDTQYF. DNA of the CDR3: TGTGCCAGCAGCCACAGGAGGGTAACGGATACGCAGTATTTT. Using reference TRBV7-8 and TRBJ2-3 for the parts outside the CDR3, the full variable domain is GAGVSQSPRYKVAKRGQDVALRCDPISGHVSLFWYQQALGQGPEFLTYFQNEAQLDKSGLPSDRFFAERPEGSVSTLKIQRTQQEDSAVYLCASSHRRVTDTQYFGPGTRLTVL.

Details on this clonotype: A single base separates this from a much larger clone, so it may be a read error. The CDR3 sequence is CASNPTGAGGELFF. The CDR3 nucleotides are TGTGCCAGCAACCCCACAGGGGCCGGCGGGGAGCTGTTTTTT. J is TRBJ2-2 and V is TRBV4-2; 7 bases match TRBD1. The V gene's germline CDR1 is LGHNA and CDR2 YNFKEQ. V was pared by 7 bases and J by 7 bases, with 9 bases of the junction left unmatched. The CDR3 runs to 14 residues.

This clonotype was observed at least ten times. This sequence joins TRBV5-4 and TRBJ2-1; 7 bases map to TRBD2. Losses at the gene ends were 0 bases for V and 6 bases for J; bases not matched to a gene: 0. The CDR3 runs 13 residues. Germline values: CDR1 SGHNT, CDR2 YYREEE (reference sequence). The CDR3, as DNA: TGTGCCAGCAGCTTGGGACTAGCCAATGAGCAGTTCTTC. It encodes CASSLGLANEQFF.

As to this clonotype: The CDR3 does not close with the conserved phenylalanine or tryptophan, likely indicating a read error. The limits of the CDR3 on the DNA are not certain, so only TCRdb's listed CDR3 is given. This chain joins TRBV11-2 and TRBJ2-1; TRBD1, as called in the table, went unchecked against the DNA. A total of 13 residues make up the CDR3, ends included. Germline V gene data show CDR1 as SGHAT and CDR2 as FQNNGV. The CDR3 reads CASSAERGNEEFL.

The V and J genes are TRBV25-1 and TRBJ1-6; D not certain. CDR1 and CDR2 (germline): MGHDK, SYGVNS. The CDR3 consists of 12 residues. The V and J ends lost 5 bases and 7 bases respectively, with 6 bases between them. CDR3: CASSYGNSPLHF. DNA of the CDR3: TGTGCCAGCAGTTATGGGAATTCACCCCTCCACTTT.

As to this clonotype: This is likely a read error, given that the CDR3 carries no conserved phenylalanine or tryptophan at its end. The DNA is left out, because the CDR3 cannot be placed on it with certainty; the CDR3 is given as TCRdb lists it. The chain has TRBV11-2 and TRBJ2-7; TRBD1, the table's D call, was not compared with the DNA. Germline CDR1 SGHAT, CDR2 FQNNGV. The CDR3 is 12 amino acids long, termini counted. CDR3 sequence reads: CANSPDRTRRYL.

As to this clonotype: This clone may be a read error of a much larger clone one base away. The CDR3 loop is CAIRTSGSRVNEQFF. CDR3 coding DNA: TGTGCCATCAGGACTAGCGGGAGTAGGGTGAATGAGCAGTTCTTC. The rearrangement links TRBV10-3 to TRBJ2-1; TRBD2 matches at 12 bases. This CDR3 contains 15 residues. Germline trimming cut 6 bases from V and 7 bases from J; bases unmatched to any gene: 7. CDR1 is ENHRY and CDR2 is SYGVKD in the germline V gene.

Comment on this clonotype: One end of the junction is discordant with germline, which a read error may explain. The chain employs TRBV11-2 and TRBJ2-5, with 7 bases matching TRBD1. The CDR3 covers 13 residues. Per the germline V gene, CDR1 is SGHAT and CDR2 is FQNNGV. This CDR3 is CAGSLDRDKTQYF. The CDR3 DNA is TGTGCCGGCAGCTTAGACAGGGACAAGACCCAGTACTTC.

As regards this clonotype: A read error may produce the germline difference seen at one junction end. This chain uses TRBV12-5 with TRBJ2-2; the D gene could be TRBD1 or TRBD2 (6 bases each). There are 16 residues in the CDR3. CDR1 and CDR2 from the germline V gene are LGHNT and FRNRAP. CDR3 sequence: CANGPPGATNAEELFF. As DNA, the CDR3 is TGTGCTAATGGTCCTCCGGGGGCCACGAACGCCGAGGAGCTGTTTTTT.

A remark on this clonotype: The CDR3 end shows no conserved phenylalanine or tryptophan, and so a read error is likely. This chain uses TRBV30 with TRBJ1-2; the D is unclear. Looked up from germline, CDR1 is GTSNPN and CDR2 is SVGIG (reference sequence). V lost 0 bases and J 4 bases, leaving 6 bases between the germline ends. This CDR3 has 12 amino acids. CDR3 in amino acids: CAWSVSVYGYTL. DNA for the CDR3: TGTGCCTGGAGTGTATCGGTCTATGGCTACACCCTC.

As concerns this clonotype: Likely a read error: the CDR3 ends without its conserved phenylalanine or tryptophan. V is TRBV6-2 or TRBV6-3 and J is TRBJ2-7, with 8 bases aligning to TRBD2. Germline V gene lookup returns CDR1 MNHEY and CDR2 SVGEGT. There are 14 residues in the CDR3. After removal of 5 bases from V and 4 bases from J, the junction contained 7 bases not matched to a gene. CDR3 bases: TGTGCCAGCAGTAGGAGCGGGAGTAATTACGAGCAGTACCTC. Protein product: CASSRSGSNYEQYL.

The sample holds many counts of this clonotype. CDR3 coding DNA: TGTGCCAGCAGTTACTCCCGCGGCTTCGTCGAGCAGTACTTC. It codes for CASSYSRGFVEQYF. The chain combines TRBV6-5 with TRBJ2-7; D gene unclear. V lost 0 bases and J lost 6, with 12 bases in between. Per the germline V gene, CDR1 is MNHEY and CDR2 is SVGAGI. CDR3 length equals 14 residues.

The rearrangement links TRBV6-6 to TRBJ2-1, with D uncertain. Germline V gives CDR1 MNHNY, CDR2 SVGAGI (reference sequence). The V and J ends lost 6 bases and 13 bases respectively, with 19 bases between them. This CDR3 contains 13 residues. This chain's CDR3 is CASSQTSGNKQFF. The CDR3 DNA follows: TGTGCCAGCAGCCAGACCTCAGGCAATAAACAGTTCTTC.

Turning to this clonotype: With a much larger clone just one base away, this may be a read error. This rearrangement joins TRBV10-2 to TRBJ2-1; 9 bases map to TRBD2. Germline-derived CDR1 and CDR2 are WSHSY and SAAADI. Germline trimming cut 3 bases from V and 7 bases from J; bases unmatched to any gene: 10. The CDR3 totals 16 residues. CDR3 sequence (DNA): TGCGCCAGCAGTGATGTAGTGGGACTAGCTAAGAATGAGCAGTTCTTC. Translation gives CASSDVVGLAKNEQFF.

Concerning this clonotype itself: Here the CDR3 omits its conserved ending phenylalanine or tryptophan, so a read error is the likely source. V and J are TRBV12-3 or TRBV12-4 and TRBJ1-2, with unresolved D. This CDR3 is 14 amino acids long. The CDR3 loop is CVSSSTGINYGYTS. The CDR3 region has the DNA TGTGTCAGCAGTTCAACCGGGATTAACTATGGTTACACCTCC.

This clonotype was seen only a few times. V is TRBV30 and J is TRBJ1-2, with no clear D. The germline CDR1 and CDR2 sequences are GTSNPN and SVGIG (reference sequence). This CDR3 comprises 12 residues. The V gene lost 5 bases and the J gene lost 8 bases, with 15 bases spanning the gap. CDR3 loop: CAWDSFSGGYTF. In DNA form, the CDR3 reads TGTGCCTGGGATAGTTTCTCGGGCGGCTACACCTTC.

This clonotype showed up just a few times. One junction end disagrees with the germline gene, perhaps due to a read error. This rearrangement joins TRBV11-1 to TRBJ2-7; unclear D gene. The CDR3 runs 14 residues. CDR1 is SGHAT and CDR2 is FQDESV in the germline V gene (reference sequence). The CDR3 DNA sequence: TGTGCCGGCAGTGCCTTCGGAAGGACCTACGAGCAGTACTTC. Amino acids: CAGSAFGRTYEQYF.

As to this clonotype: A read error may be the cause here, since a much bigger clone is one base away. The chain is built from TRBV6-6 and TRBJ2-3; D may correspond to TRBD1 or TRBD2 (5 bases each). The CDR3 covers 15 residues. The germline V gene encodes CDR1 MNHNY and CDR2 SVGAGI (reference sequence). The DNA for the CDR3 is TGTGCCAGCGGTTACGTCGGGGACGGCACAGATACGCAGTATTTT. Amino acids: CASGYVGDGTDTQYF.

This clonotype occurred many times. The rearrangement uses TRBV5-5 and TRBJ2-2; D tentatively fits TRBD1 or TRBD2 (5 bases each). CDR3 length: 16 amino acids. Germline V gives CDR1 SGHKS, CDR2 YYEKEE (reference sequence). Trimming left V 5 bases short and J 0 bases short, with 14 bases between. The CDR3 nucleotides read TGTGCCAGCAGACGGGGACCCAGCGCGAACACCGGGGAGCTGTTTTTT. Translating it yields CASRRGPSANTGELFF. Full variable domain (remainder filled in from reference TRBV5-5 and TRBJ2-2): DAGVTQSPTHLIKTRGQQVTLRCSPISGHKSVSWYQQVLGQGPQFIFQYYEKEERGRGNFPDRFSARQFPNYSSELNVNALLLGDSALYLCASRRGPSANTGELFFGEGSRLTVL.

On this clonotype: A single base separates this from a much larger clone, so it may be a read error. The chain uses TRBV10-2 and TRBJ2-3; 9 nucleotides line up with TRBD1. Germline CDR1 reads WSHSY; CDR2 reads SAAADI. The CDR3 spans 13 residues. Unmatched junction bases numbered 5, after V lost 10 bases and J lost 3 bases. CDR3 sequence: CANLDRGTDTQYF. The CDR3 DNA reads TGCGCCAACTTGGACAGGGGAACAGATACGCAGTATTTT.

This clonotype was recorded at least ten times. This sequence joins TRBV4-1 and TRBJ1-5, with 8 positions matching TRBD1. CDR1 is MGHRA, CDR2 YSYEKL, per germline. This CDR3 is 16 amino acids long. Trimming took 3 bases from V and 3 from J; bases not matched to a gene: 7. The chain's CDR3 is CASSHNTDRVNQPQHF. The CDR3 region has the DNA TGCGCCAGCAGCCACAACACGGACAGGGTCAATCAGCCCCAGCATTTT.